The rows below give T cell receptor beta chains drawn from one sample of a study of T cell responses to AZD1222 COVID-19 vaccine. Clones were sequenced by immunoSEQ multiplex PCR, and TCRdb holds only the in-frame ones, with some missing. There are 180,000 or so clones in the sample; roughly nine tenths occur only once, and roughly 1.7% lies in the top ten. Sequenced material: peripheral blood, taken 28 days after the second AZD1222 dose. The receptors were sampled from an adult who received the AZD1222 COVID-19 vaccine. Both conserved end residues are part of each CDR3. Fields, in order: D gene, clone size, V gene, J gene, CDR3 protein, CDR3 DNA. A D gene is named only where the DNA matches it firmly. Not all rows give a size; the values are once, few, many and, for expanded clones, a class.

d_gene: -; abundance: -; v_gene: TRBV10-1; j_gene: TRBJ1-5; CDR3aa: CASNTRWGINQPQHF; CDR3nt: TGCGCCAGCAATACCCGTTGGGGAATCAATCAGCCCCAGCATTTT
d_gene: -; abundance: -; v_gene: TRBV6-5; j_gene: TRBJ1-5; CDR3aa: CASVPGTGSQPQHF; CDR3nt: TGTGCCAGCGTCCCTGGTACAGGGAGTCAGCCCCAGCATTTT
d_gene: -; abundance: -; v_gene: TRBV28; j_gene: TRBJ1-2; CDR3aa: CATESTGLGYTF; CDR3nt: TGTGCCACCGAATCAACAGGGTTAGGCTACACCTTC
d_gene: TRBD1; abundance: -; v_gene: TRBV2; j_gene: TRBJ1-6; CDR3aa: CASSSLPGGRSPLHF; CDR3nt: TGTGCCAGCAGCTCTCTGCCAGGGGGACGGTCACCCCTCCACTTT
d_gene: -; abundance: -; v_gene: TRBV5-1; j_gene: TRBJ1-1; CDR3aa: CASSWGQPNTEAFF; CDR3nt: TGCGCCAGCAGCTGGGGACAACCGAACACTGAAGCTTTCTTT
d_gene: -; abundance: -; v_gene: TRBV6-5; j_gene: TRBJ1-2; CDR3aa: CASSYRNIPTKYGYTF; CDR3nt: TGTGCCAGCAGTTACCGTAATATACCAACAAAGTATGGCTACACCTTC
d_gene: -; abundance: -; v_gene: TRBV6-5; j_gene: TRBJ2-3; CDR3aa: CASSYIARTDTQYF; CDR3nt: TGTGCCAGCAGTTATATTGCGCGGACAGATACGCAGTATTTT
d_gene: TRBD1; abundance: -; v_gene: TRBV6-5; j_gene: TRBJ1-5; CDR3aa: CASSFGQGAEPQHF; CDR3nt: TGTGCCAGCAGTTTTGGACAGGGTGCAGAGCCCCAGCATTTT
d_gene: TRBD1; abundance: once; v_gene: TRBV10-3; j_gene: TRBJ1-2; CDR3aa: CAINGQGADGYTF; CDR3nt: TGTGCCATCAATGGACAGGGGGCGGACGGCTACACCTTC
d_gene: -; abundance: few; v_gene: TRBV16; j_gene: TRBJ1-4; CDR3aa: CASSQSYSGNEKLFF; CDR3nt: TGTGCCAGCAGCCAATCATACAGCGGCAATGAAAAACTGTTTTTT
d_gene: TRBD2; abundance: -; v_gene: TRBV2; j_gene: TRBJ2-1; CDR3aa: CASSDDAGGRLSSYNEQFF; CDR3nt: TGTGCCAGCAGTGATGACGCGGGAGGCCGACTTAGCTCCTACAATGAGCAGTTCTTC
d_gene: TRBD1; abundance: -; v_gene: TRBV5-5; j_gene: TRBJ2-7; CDR3aa: CASSFRGQGGKDEQYF; CDR3nt: TGTGCCAGCAGCTTTCGCGGACAGGGGGGGAAGGACGAGCAGTACTTC
d_gene: -; abundance: -; v_gene: TRBV2; j_gene: TRBJ1-1; CDR3aa: CASSERAGGTEAFF; CDR3nt: TGTGCCAGCAGTGAAAGGGCAGGCGGCACTGAAGCTTTCTTT
d_gene: -; abundance: -; v_gene: TRBV6-1; j_gene: TRBJ2-5; CDR3aa: CASSELSGETQYF; CDR3nt: TGTGCCAGCAGTGAATTAAGTGGGGAGACCCAGTACTTC